This T cell receptor (beta chain) was identified in a study of blood T cell repertoires in COVID-19. Whole-study context: Nucleic acid was either cDNA or gDNA, and it came from T cells, B-cell-depleted T cells, or PBMCs.

The CDR3 length is 14 residues. V lost 0 bases to trimming and J lost 10 bases, with 16 bases between them. CDR1 SGHNT and CDR2 YYREEE come from the germline V gene (reference sequence). The protocol was immunoSEQ multiplex PCR, while the TCRdb copy is restricted to in-frame clones and leaves out a portion. In the table there are about 240,000 clones, 82% of which are singletons. The sequenced sample consisted of peripheral blood. This chain links TRBV5-4 with TRBJ1-2; a possible D gene is TRBD1 (6 bases). This receptor was taken from a woman in her 70s with acute or convalescent COVID-19. For the CDR3, the DNA is TGTGCCAGCAGCTTGGCCCCGTCGGGGGGCGACTACACCTTC. Protein: CASSLAPSGGDYTF.